One and the same sample provided the 2 T cell receptor beta chains below, sequenced in a study of technical replicates of blood from a few donors (dated by TCRdb to 2015 to 2018). Library method: the immunoSEQ multiplex PCR assay. As stored in TCRdb, this immuneACCESS dataset retains in-frame rearrangements with V and J assigned. A fraction of the clones does not appear; measured against another copy, unresolved V genes explain less than half of the discrepancy, and the remainder lacks a known reason. The sample yields approximately 70,000 clones; about 94% were counted once. Together, the top ten hold about 0.4% of the sample. The sequencing sample was made of T cells isolated from PBMCs. The receptors originated from a human donor in good health.

CDR3 loop: CASSHLNVIRPIQGGSNQPQHF. The DNA of the CDR3 is TGTGCCAGCAGTCACTTGAATGTGATTAGGCCCATTCAGGGTGGAAGCAATCAGCCCCAGCATTTT. The chain joins TRBV28 to TRBJ1-5; D may be TRBD1 (5 bases). This CDR3 has 22 amino acids. Germline V gene data show CDR1 as MDHEN and CDR2 as SYDVKM. Trimming removed 5 bases from V and 1 base from J, with 33 bases in between.

The V gene is TRBV7-9, the J gene TRBJ2-1; the D is unclear. The CDR3 loop spans 15 amino acids. In germline, CDR1 is SEHNR, CDR2 FQNEAQ (reference sequence). Trimming took 5 bases from V and 0 from J, leaving 11 bases between them. The CDR3 nucleotides read TGTGCCAGCAGCCGAGGCACGGGCTCCTACAATGAGCAGTTCTTC. Its translation is CASSRGTGSYNEQFF.